These 32 T cell receptor beta chains originate from one sample sequenced in a study of CD8 T cells in Susac syndrome. The authors reverse transcribed 0.5 to 1 ug RNA with random hexamers. TCRdb re-called the immunoSEQ multiplex PCR reads through MiXCR, storing one row per CDR3 protein. This sample has under 150,000 distinct CDR3 sequences, with roughly 80% found just once. Specimen: CD8+ T cells from PBMCs. These TCRs come from a human donor with multiple sclerosis.

This sequence joins TRBV6-1 and TRBJ2-4, with 9 bases aligning to TRBD1. The CDR3 runs 15 residues. Germline V lookup: CDR1 MNHNS, CDR2 SASEGT. Germline trimming cut 2 bases from V and 6 bases from J; bases unmatched to any gene: 5. CDR3 coding DNA: TGTGCCAGCAGTGAACCTAGACAGGGGGTAAACATTCAGTACTTC. This encodes CASSEPRQGVNIQYF.

This clonotype occurred a few times. The gene calls are TRBV6-1 and TRBJ2-7; D gene uncertain. Trimming stripped 6 bases from V and 0 bases from J, with 15 bases between. There are 15 residues in the CDR3. The germline gives CDR1 MNHNS, CDR2 SASEGT. The CDR3 spells CASSNTESSSYEQYV. CDR3 nucleotides: TGTGCCAGCAGCAACACAGAGTCCAGCTCCTACGAGCAGTACGTC.

The CDR3 spells CASSHLPGQELEGEYF. Written as DNA, the CDR3 is TGTGCCAGCAGCCACTTACCGGGACAGGAATTGGAGGGGGAGTACTTC. V gene TRBV7-2 combines with J gene TRBJ2-7, with 8 bases fitting TRBD1. Germline lookup yields CDR1 SGHTA and CDR2 FQGNSA. J lost 11 bases, V lost 5 bases, and 20 bases had no gene match. The CDR3 has 16 residues.

The genes are TRBV14 and TRBJ2-5, with a tentative D call TRBD2 (6 bases). Trimming pared 1 base from V and 1 base from J, leaving 16 bases between. The length of the CDR3 is 17 residues. From germline, CDR1 is SGHDN and CDR2 FVKESK. CDR3 in amino acids: CASSQGRYRDFQETQYF. As DNA, the CDR3 is TGTGCCAGCAGCCAAGGGCGGTACCGGGACTTCCAAGAGACCCAGTACTTC.

The chain employs TRBV15 and TRBJ1-3; D ambiguous. Germline-derived CDR1 and CDR2 are LNHNV and YYDKDF (reference sequence). CDR3 size: 15 residues. Trimming left V 5 bases short and J 4 bases short, with 15 bases between. The CDR3 here is CATSERLDAGNTIYF. DNA for the CDR3: TGTGCCACCAGCGAACGTCTGGACGCGGGAAACACCATATATTTT.

The CDR3: CASSPGAGQTYEQYF. In DNA, the CDR3 is TGTGCCAGCAGCCCCGGAGCGGGACAGACCTACGAGCAGTACTTC. The chain links TRBV7-6 to TRBJ2-7, with D perhaps matching TRBD1 or TRBD2 (7 bases each). The V end lost 5 bases, the J end lost 2 bases, and 16 bases lay between the germline ends. In germline, CDR1 is SGHVS, CDR2 FNYEAQ. This CDR3 is 15 amino acids long. Filled out from reference TRBV7-6 and TRBJ2-7, the complete variable domain reads GAGVSQSPRYKVTKRGQDVALRCDPISGHVSLYWYRQALGQGPEFLTYFNYEAQQDKSGLPNDRFSAERPEGSISTLTIQRTEQRDSAMYRCASSPGAGQTYEQYFGPGTRLTVT.

The chain joins TRBV20-1 to TRBJ2-1; 7 bases are a match to TRBD1. Germline-derived CDR1 and CDR2 are DFQATT and SNEGSKA (reference sequence). CDR3 size: 18 residues. After removal of 3 bases from V and 5 bases from J, the junction contained 19 bases not matched to a gene. CDR3 nucleotide sequence: TGCAGTGCTAGCAGGGGGATTGACAAGGACAGCCCCAACAATGAGCAGTTCTTC. Translated, it gives CSASRGIDKDSPNNEQFF.

This rearrangement joins TRBV5-6 to TRBJ2-2; D is perhaps TRBD2 (6 bases). The CDR3 contains 17 residues. Germline V gives CDR1 SGHDT, CDR2 YYEEEE. V shed 4 bases and J shed 6 bases, with 22 bases lying between them. The CDR3 region has the DNA TGTGCCAGCAGCGGGGAGGCGGAGGGCGCGGTAGCCGGGGAGCTGTTTTTT. It translates to CASSGEAEGAVAGELFF.

The J gene is TRBJ1-5, the V gene TRBV5-5; the D is unclear. Germline assignment: CDR1 SGHKS and CDR2 YYEKEE (reference sequence). The V end was cut by 2 bases, the J end by 9 bases, with 9 bases between. CDR3 size: 12 residues. In DNA, the CDR3 is TGTGCCAGCAGCTTATTATCAGGGCCCCAGCATTTT. Its protein product is CASSLLSGPQHF.

This chain connects TRBV29-1 to TRBJ1-5, with D maybe TRBD1 (5 bases). The germline V and J ends were trimmed by 1 base and 7 bases, with 14 bases remaining between them. The length of the CDR3 is 14 residues. Germline V gene lookup returns CDR1 SQVTM and CDR2 ANQGSEA. Written as DNA, the CDR3 is TGCAGCGTTGAAGTGGGGGACGCGGGGCAGCCCCAGCATTTT. It encodes CSVEVGDAGQPQHF.

This rearrangement joins TRBV19 to TRBJ1-2, with D hard to call. Trimming removed 4 bases at V and 10 bases at J, with 10 bases between. Germline CDR1 is LNHDA and CDR2 is SQIVND (reference sequence). The CDR3 consists of 11 residues. As DNA, the CDR3 is TGTGCCAGTAGTACCGGGTGGACCTACACCTTC. Its protein product is CASSTGWTYTF. The full variable domain, rest sourced from reference TRBV19 and TRBJ1-2, is DGGITQSPKYLFRKEGQNVTLSCEQNLNHDAMYWYRQDPGQGLRLIYYSQIVNDFQKGDIAEGYSVSREKKESFPLTVTSAQKNPTAFYLCASSTGWTYTFGSGTRLTVV.

This clonotype came up once. V usage is TRBV18 and J usage is TRBJ2-1; 9 bases are a match to TRBD1. CDR3 length: 16 amino acids. Germline V lookup: CDR1 KGHSH, CDR2 LQKENI. V lost 6 bases, J lost 9 bases, and 15 bases stayed unmatched. The CDR3 DNA reads TGTGCCAGCTCCCAACTGCCCGGGACAGGGAATAGTGAGCAGTTCTTC. It yields the protein CASSQLPGTGNSEQFF.

CDR3 in DNA: TGTGCCAGCAGCCCCGACAGGGGGCGCGGTGGGGCCAACGTCCTGACTTTC. Amino acid sequence: CASSPDRGRGGANVLTF. The J gene is TRBJ2-6, the V gene TRBV3-1, with TRBD1 matching 10 bases. The CDR3 covers 17 residues. Germline V gene sequence: CDR1 LGHDT, CDR2 YNNKEL (reference sequence). Unmatched junction bases numbered 6, after V lost 4 bases and J lost 3 bases.

This clonotype is a singleton in its sample. The chain joins TRBV2 to TRBJ1-1, with D hard to call. Between the trimmed V and J ends, which lost 4 bases and 1 base, there was a span of 16 bases. The V gene's germline CDR1 is SNHLY and CDR2 FYNNEI. This CDR3 has 16 residues. CDR3: CASSGALDGTNTEAFF. Here the CDR3 DNA reads TGTGCCAGCAGTGGGGCCTTGGACGGAACGAACACTGAAGCTTTCTTT.

The chain is built from TRBV7-9 and TRBJ1-5; D is perhaps TRBD1 (5 bases). Germline V CDR1 and CDR2: SEHNR, FQNEAQ (reference sequence). The CDR3 is 15 amino acids. The V end lost 4 bases, the J end lost 3 bases, and 13 bases lay between the germline ends. The CDR3 is CASSSAGISNQPQHF. The CDR3 nucleotides read TGTGCCAGCAGCTCTGCAGGGATTTCCAATCAGCCCCAGCATTTT.

This chain connects TRBV27 to TRBJ2-7; possible D gene TRBD1, 6 bases. V shed 2 bases and J shed 3 bases, with 17 bases lying between them. The germline V gene encodes CDR1 MNHEY and CDR2 SMNVEV (reference sequence). CDR3 size: 16 residues. In DNA, the CDR3 is TGTGCCAGCAGTTTACTGGACAGCCTCGGTTTCTACGAGCAGTACTTC. Its translation: CASSLLDSLGFYEQYF.

This chain uses TRBV12-3 or TRBV12-4 with TRBJ1-4, with 9 bases lining up with TRBD1. V dropped 9 bases and J dropped 7; count of bases not matched to a gene: 9. The CDR3 is made up of 14 amino acids. The CDR3 nucleotides are TGTGCCAGTGGGACAGGGTCGTTAGGTGAAAAACTGTTTTTT. Encoded protein: CASGTGSLGEKLFF.

The chain recombines TRBV3-1 with TRBJ1-1; unclear D gene. Trimming took 0 bases from V and 8 from J, leaving 10 bases between them. The germline CDR1 and CDR2 sequences are LGHDT and YNNKEL (reference sequence). The CDR3 is 13 residues long. CDR3 nucleotides: TGTGCCAGCAGCCAAGAGTGGCACGGAGAAGCTTTCTTT. It encodes CASSQEWHGEAFF. Based on the CDR3 plus reference TRBV3-1 and TRBJ1-1, the full variable domain is DTAVSQTPKYLVTQMGNDKSIKCEQNLGHDTMYWYKQDSKKFLKIMFSYNNKELIINETVPNRFSPKSPDKAHLNLHINSLELGDSAVYFCASSQEWHGEAFFGQGTRLTVV.

The V and J genes are TRBV7-9 and TRBJ2-3; TRBD1 matches 9 bases. With 4 bases clipped from V and 7 bases from J, the junction kept 9 bases outside the gene matches. This CDR3 spans 15 amino acids. CDR1 is SEHNR and CDR2 is FQNEAQ in the germline V gene (reference sequence). The CDR3 here is CASSSGPDRGNTQYF. The CDR3 DNA reads as TGTGCCAGCAGCTCCGGTCCGGACAGGGGTAATACGCAGTATTTT.

The genes are TRBV9 and TRBJ2-1; 9 bases map to TRBD2. The germline gives CDR1 SGDLS, CDR2 YYNGEE. With 0 bases clipped from V and 3 bases from J, the junction kept 4 bases outside the gene matches. The CDR3 extends over 16 amino acids. The CDR3 protein is CASSVELAGLYNEQFF. In DNA, the CDR3 is TGTGCCAGCAGCGTAGAACTAGCGGGCCTCTACAATGAGCAGTTCTTC.

The rearrangement links TRBV6-2 or TRBV6-3 to TRBJ1-5; weak D call: TRBD1 (5 bases). The V end lost 5 bases, the J end lost 0 bases, and 20 bases lay between the germline ends. The CDR3 sequence is 18 residues long. The germline CDR1 and CDR2 sequences are MNHEY and SVGEGT. The CDR3 DNA reads TGTGCCAGCAGTCCCCCTACCGTTTTCGACAGTAGCAATCAGCCCCAGCATTTT. Translating it yields CASSPPTVFDSSNQPQHF.

This sequence joins TRBV29-1 and TRBJ2-2; 7 bases match TRBD2. The junction had 12 bases not matched to a gene; V was cut back by 7 bases and J by 4 bases. There are 15 residues in the CDR3. CDR1 SQVTM and CDR2 ANQGSEA come from the germline V gene. The chain's CDR3 is CSGRGLTPSTGELFF. The CDR3 DNA reads TGCAGCGGCCGGGGACTAACCCCGAGCACCGGGGAGCTGTTTTTT.

The chain carries TRBV7-9 and TRBJ2-1; the D is unclear. CDR1 is SEHNR, CDR2 FQNEAQ, per germline (reference sequence). CDR3 length: 13 amino acids. V lost 4 bases to trimming and J lost 8 bases, with 12 bases between them. In DNA, the CDR3 is TGTGCCAGCAGCTCCCGCCAAGGCGATGAGCAGTTCTTC. The encoded protein is CASSSRQGDEQFF. Based on the CDR3 plus reference TRBV7-9 and TRBJ2-1, the full variable domain is DTGVSQNPRHKITKRGQNVTFRCDPISEHNRLYWYRQTLGQGPEFLTYFQNEAQLEKSRLLSDRFSAERPKGSFSTLEIQRTEQGDSAMYLCASSSRQGDEQFFGPGTRLTVL.

V gene TRBV27 combines with J gene TRBJ2-5, with D perhaps matching TRBD2 (6 bases). The V gene lost 6 bases and the J gene lost 4 bases, with 12 bases spanning the gap. CDR1 is MNHEY and CDR2 is SMNVEV in the germline V gene (reference sequence). This CDR3 region has 13 residues. The CDR3 is CASSRGLGETQYF. DNA for the CDR3: TGTGCCAGCAGCCGGGGGTTGGGAGAGACCCAGTACTTC.

The chain combines TRBV12-3 or TRBV12-4 with TRBJ1-1; D gene uncertain. The CDR3 sequence is 13 residues long. Between the trimmed V and J ends, which lost 3 bases and 2 bases, there was a span of 7 bases. CDR3 residues: CASSFEINTEAFF. CDR3 bases: TGTGCCAGCAGTTTTGAGATAAACACTGAAGCTTTCTTT.

This clonotype was picked up one time. The V and J genes are TRBV9 and TRBJ2-1; 10 bases fit TRBD1. Germline CDR1 reads SGDLS; CDR2 reads YYNGEE. The CDR3 is 16 amino acids. The trim removed 2 bases at V and 4 bases at J, leaving 6 bases unmatched. DNA of the CDR3: TGTGCCAGCAGCGTGATCGGGACAGGGGTATACAATGAGCAGTTCTTC. The encoded protein is CASSVIGTGVYNEQFF.

The chain recombines TRBV7-8 with TRBJ2-1; either TRBD1 or TRBD2 may fit D (5 bases each). V lost 4 bases and J 5 bases, leaving 9 bases between the germline ends. CDR3 length: 13 amino acids. CDR1 is SGHVS and CDR2 is FQNEAQ in the germline V gene. The CDR3 spells CASSWDPDNEQFF. CDR3 nucleotides: TGTGCCAGCAGCTGGGACCCCGACAATGAGCAGTTCTTC.

This chain connects TRBV28 to TRBJ2-7; D might be TRBD1 or TRBD2, each matching 5 bases. CDR1 and CDR2 from the germline V gene are MDHEN and SYDVKM. CDR3 length: 15 residues. V was cut by 3 bases and J by 0 bases, with 12 bases left in between. CDR3 residues: CASSFVSGTSYEQYF. DNA of the CDR3: TGTGCCAGCAGTTTTGTCTCCGGGACCTCCTACGAGCAGTACTTC.

This chain uses TRBV12-3 or TRBV12-4 with TRBJ2-2; TRBD2 agrees at 10 bases. This CDR3 spans 15 amino acids. The J segment lost 1 base and the V segment lost 6 bases, leaving 2 bases of the junction unmatched. CDR3 nucleotides: TGTGCCAGCAGCCCTAGCGGGGGGAACACCGGGGAGCTGTTTTTT. Amino acids: CASSPSGGNTGELFF.

As concerns this clonotype: A much larger clone sits a single nucleotide away, making a read error possible. The V gene is TRBV28, the J gene TRBJ2-2; 9 positions match TRBD1. The CDR3 runs 13 residues. CDR1 and CDR2 (germline): MDHEN, SYDVKM. V gave up 8 bases and J gave up 7 bases; unmatched junction bases: 5. The CDR3 bases are TGTGCCAGCGGTAACAGGGGGCTCGGGGAGCTGTTTTTT. This gives the protein CASGNRGLGELFF.

This rearrangement joins TRBV6-1 to TRBJ1-6; 8 bases are a match to TRBD1. Germline V lookup: CDR1 MNHNS, CDR2 SASEGT. The J segment lost 9 bases and the V segment lost 8 bases, leaving 18 bases of the junction unmatched. The CDR3 totals 17 residues. The CDR3 nucleotides are TGTGCCAGCTCACGGGACAGGTCATTACTCGGGGGTTCACCCCTCCACTTT. Translating it yields CASSRDRSLLGGSPLHF.

The chain is built from TRBV4-3 and TRBJ2-1; D perhaps matches TRBD1 (5 bases). The CDR3 extends over 15 amino acids. CDR1 and CDR2 (germline): LGHNA, YSLEER. Trimming took 0 bases from V and 4 from J, leaving 10 bases between them. The CDR3 protein is CASSQDRVAYNEQFF. The CDR3 DNA sequence: TGCGCCAGCAGCCAAGACAGGGTAGCTTACAATGAGCAGTTCTTC.